This record looks at one T cell receptor (beta chain) sequence and its context. Germline CDR1 MDHEN, CDR2 SYDVKM. V lost 8 bases and J lost 2, with 12 bases in between. This CDR3 is built from 13 residues. Produced via immunoSEQ multiplex PCR; TCRdb's table is partial and in-frame only. Among roughly 150,000 clones listed, about four fifths were seen once. This study enrolled people aged 18 to 89 from about two dozen US geographic areas. Clinical histories supplied by participants themselves formed the basis of cohort assignment. This entry comes from a study of blood T cell repertoires in COVID-19. This TCR was recovered from a man in his 60s who had recovered from COVID-19. The chain couples TRBV28 to TRBJ1-2; D possibly corresponds to TRBD1 (6 bases). The sample taken for sequencing was PBMCs or T cells enriched from blood (not recorded which). This CDR3 reads CASLRGSNYGYTF. The CDR3 coding sequence is TGTGCCAGCCTCAGGGGCAGCAACTATGGCTACACCTTC.